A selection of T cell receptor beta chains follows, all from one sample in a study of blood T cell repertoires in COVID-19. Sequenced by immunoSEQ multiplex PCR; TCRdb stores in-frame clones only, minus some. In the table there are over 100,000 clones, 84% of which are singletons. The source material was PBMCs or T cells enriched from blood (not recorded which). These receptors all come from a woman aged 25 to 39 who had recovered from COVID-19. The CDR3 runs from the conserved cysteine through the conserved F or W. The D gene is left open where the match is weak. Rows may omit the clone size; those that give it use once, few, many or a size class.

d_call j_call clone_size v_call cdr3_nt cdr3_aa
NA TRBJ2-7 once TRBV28 TGTGCCAGCAGTCTCATCAGGCCCCGGGGGGAGCAGTACTTC CASSLIRPRGEQYF
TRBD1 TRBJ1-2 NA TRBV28 TGTGCCAGCAGTTCCCCGGCTCGAAGGGGGCGGTGGTATGGCTACACCTTC CASSSPARRGRWYGYTF
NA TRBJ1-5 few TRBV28 TGTGCCAGCAGCGATACAGTGTATAGCAATCAGCCCCAGCATTTT CASSDTVYSNQPQHF
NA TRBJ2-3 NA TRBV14 TGTGCCAGCAGCCCTAGGGGGACCACAAGCACAGATACGCAGTATTTT CASSPRGTTSTDTQYF
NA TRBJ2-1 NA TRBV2 TGTGCCAGCAGGGCCGGGACAAACGACAATGAGCAGTTCTTC CASRAGTNDNEQFF
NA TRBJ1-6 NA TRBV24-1 TGTGCCACCAGTGATTTTCGAGGGGGAAAATCACCCCTCCACTTT CATSDFRGGKSPLHF
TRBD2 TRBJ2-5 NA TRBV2 TGTGCCACCAAATCAACTAGCGGGAGGAGTGAGACCCAGTACTTC CATKSTSGRSETQYF
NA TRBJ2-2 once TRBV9 TGTGCCAGCAGCGTAGTAATGACCGGGGAGCTGTTTTTT CASSVVMTGELFF
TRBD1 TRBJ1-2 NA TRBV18 TGTGCCAGCTCACCACTCCGGGACAGTGATGGCTACACCTTC CASSPLRDSDGYTF
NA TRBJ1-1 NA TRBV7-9 TGTGCCAGCAGCTTAGCCAGAGGAGGGATCACTGAAGCTTTCTTT CASSLARGGITEAFF
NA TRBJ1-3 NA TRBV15 TGTGCCACCAGCAGCCCCGCCCGGTTTGGGGACTTCGCCTCTGGAAACACCATATATTTT CATSSPARFGDFASGNTIYF
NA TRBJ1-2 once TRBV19 TGTGCCAGTAGTATGCTTACAGGGACTAACTATGGCTACACCTTC CASSMLTGTNYGYTF
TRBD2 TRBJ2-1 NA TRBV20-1 TGCAGTGCTAGTGGGGGGGACGCCTACAATGAGCAGTTCTTC CSASGGDAYNEQFF
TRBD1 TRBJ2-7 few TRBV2 TGTGCCAGCAGTCTAGAAAGACAGGGGGCTGGCGAGCAGTACTTC CASSLERQGAGEQYF